This T cell receptor (beta chain) stems from a study of blood T cell repertoires in COVID-19. Study-wide background: Some COVID-19 samples were acute and others convalescent; all came from the United States, Italy and Spain. T cells, B-cell-depleted T cells, or PBMCs supplied cDNA or gDNA.

Germline CDR1 reads MDHEN; CDR2 reads SYDVKM. This CDR3 comprises 16 residues. Trimming at V came to 5 bases and at J to 1 base, leaving 8 bases not matched to a gene. Produced via immunoSEQ multiplex PCR; TCRdb's table is partial and in-frame only. The sample shows fewer than 65,000 clones, 65% to 85% of them seen only once. The receptor comes from a human donor in a cohort sampled during active COVID-19. The gene calls are TRBV28 and TRBJ1-1, with 9 positions matching TRBD1. The source material was peripheral blood. The CDR3 loop reads CASSDRTGASNTEAFF. CDR3 DNA: TGTGCCAGCAGTGACCGGACAGGGGCTTCGAACACTGAAGCTTTCTTT.